The clone carrying this TCR beta chain was detected a few times. This sample is drawn from a study of technical replicates of blood from a handful of donors. The data were produced by immunoSEQ multiplex PCR, yet TCRdb's version contains in-frame clones alone and is incomplete. Of 75,000 to 90,000 clones listed, just over 90% are singletons. The CDR3 is 15 residues long. Germline V gives CDR1 SGHRS, CDR2 YFSETQ. Trimming removed 2 bases from V and 3 bases from J; junction bases left unmatched: 5. The V and J genes are TRBV5-1 and TRBJ1-1, with 9 bases aligning to TRBD1. The receptor comes from a human donor in good health. Sequencing input: T cells isolated from PBMCs. The CDR3 sequence is CASSFGDRAYTEAFF. The DNA for the CDR3 is TGCGCCAGCAGCTTTGGGGACAGGGCCTACACTGAAGCTTTCTTT.